This TCR beta chain was observed in a study of blood T cell repertoires in COVID-19. Study-level background: COVID-19 samples collected from the United States, Italy and Spain covered acute and convalescent phases. Nucleic acid was either cDNA or gDNA, and it came from T cells, B-cell-depleted T cells, or PBMCs.

Authors' data handling: Amplification of reference gene primers was used by the study to estimate nucleated cell counts. Method: immunoSEQ multiplex PCR; TCRdb's copy keeps in-frame clones and lacks some. Clone size and the V and J calls come from that table; the DNA yielded D and trimming. This table has about 80,000 clones, approximately 82% appearing once. Sequencing was done on a sample of peripheral blood. The source is a human donor in a cohort sampled during active COVID-19.

The CDR3 loop reads CAWSRDRGFPEAFF. The CDR3 nucleotides are TGTGCCTGGAGCCGGGACAGGGGTTTCCCTGAAGCTTTCTTT. The chain carries TRBV30 and TRBJ1-1; 10 nucleotides agree with TRBD1. This CDR3 has 14 amino acids. Per the germline V gene, CDR1 is GTSNPN and CDR2 is SVGIG (reference sequence). J was trimmed by 6 bases and V by 3 bases; bases with no gene match: 7.